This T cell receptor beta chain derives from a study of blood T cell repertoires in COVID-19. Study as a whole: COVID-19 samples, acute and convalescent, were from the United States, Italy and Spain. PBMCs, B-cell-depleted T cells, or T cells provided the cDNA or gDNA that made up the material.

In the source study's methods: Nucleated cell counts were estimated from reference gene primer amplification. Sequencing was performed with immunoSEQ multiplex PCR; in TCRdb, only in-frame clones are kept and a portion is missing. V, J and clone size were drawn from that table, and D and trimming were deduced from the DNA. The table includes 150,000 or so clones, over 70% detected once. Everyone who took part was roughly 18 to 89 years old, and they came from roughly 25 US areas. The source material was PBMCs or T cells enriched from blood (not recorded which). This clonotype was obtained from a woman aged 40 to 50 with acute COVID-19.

The CDR3 sequence is CASSSLSGRNYNEQFF. The CDR3 nucleotides are TGTGCCAGCAGCTCCCTTAGCGGGAGGAACTACAATGAGCAGTTCTTC. The chain uses TRBV28 and TRBJ2-1; TRBD2 agrees at 10 bases. The germline V gene has CDR1 MDHEN and CDR2 SYDVKM. The CDR3 has 16 residues. Trimming cost V 6 bases and J 3 bases; bases outside gene matches: 8.